The present T cell receptor beta chain was sequenced within a study of OX40 agonist ivuxolimab in advanced cancers. Study details: Patients were given ivuxolimab, an antibody that agonizes OX40 (CD134). Participants averaged around 60 years of age (range roughly 23 to 90) and were 75% to 90% male. Study-wide points: At 0.1 to 3.0 mg/kg, CD4+ and CD8+ blood T cells expanded clonally by week 6.

V was cut by 5 bases and J by 8 bases, with 9 bases left in between. The CDR3 runs to 12 residues. Germline V gives CDR1 SGHAT, CDR2 FQNNGV. To note about this clone: Its antigen is not known.

Method: immunoSEQ multiplex PCR; TCRdb's copy keeps in-frame clones and lacks some. The table has tens of thousands of clones, roughly 80% seen once. This material consisted of CD4+ or CD8+ T cells sorted from blood, taken in a trial of the OX40 agonist ivuxolimab. The gene calls are TRBV11-2 and TRBJ1-4; a weak D match, TRBD1 (5 bases). The sequence was obtained from an adult with an advanced solid tumor such as melanoma, head and neck, liver or kidney cancer. CDR3 loop: CASSRGLEKLFF. The CDR3 coding sequence is TGTGCCAGCAGCCGGGGGTTGGAAAAACTGTTTTTT.